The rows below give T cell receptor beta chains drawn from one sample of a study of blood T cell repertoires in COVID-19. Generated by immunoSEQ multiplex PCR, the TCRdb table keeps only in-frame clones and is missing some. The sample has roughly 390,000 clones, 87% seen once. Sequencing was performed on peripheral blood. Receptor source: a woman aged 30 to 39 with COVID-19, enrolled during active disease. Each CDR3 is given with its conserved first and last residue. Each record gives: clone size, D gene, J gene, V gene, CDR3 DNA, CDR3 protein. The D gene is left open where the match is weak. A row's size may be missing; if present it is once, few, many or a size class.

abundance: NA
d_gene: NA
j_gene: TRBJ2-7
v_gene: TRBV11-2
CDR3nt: TGTGCCAGCAGCTTAGAAACAGCTAAAACCTACGAGCAGTACTTC
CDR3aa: CASSLETAKTYEQYF

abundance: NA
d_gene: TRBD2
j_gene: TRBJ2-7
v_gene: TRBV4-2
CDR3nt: TGTGCCAGCAGCCACGTAAGCGGGAGGTTCTACGAGCAGTACTTC
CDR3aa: CASSHVSGRFYEQYF

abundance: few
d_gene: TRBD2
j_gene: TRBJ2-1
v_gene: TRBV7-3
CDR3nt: TGTGCCAGCAGCGCGGGACTAGCGGTAGGGAATGAGCAGTTCTTC
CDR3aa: CASSAGLAVGNEQFF

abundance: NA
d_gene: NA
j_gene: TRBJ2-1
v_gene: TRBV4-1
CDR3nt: TGCGCCAGCAGCCAAGCGACTTCCCGGGGTAGCGACACCAATGAGCAGTTCTTC
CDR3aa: CASSQATSRGSDTNEQFF

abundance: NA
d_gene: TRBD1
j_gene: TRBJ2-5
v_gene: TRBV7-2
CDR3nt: TGTGCCAGCAGCCCACAGGGACAGGAGGAGGAGACCCAGTACTTC
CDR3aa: CASSPQGQEEETQYF

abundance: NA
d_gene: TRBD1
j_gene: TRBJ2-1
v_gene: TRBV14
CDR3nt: TGTGCCAGCAGCCACGGACAGGGGGGTTCCAATGAGCAGTTCTTC
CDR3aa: CASSHGQGGSNEQFF

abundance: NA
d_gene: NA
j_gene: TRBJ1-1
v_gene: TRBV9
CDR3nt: TGTGCCAGCAGCGTACAGGCGAACACTGAAGCTTTCTTT
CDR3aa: CASSVQANTEAFF

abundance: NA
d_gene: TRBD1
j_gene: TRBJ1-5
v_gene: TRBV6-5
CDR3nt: TGTGCCAGCAGTCGGGGACAGAGCAATCAGCCCCAGCATTTT
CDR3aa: CASSRGQSNQPQHF

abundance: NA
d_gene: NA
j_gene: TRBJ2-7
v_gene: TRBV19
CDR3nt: TGTGCCAGTACCTCCCCAGGGGCCGAGCAGTACTTC
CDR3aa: CASTSPGAEQYF

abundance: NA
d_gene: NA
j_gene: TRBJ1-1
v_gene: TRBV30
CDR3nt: TGTGCCTGGAGTGGGAGTGCTGAAGCTTTCTTT
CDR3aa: CAWSGSAEAFF

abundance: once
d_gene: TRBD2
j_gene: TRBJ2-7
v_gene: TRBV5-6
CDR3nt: TGTGCCAGCAGCTTGGTTCTAGCGGGAGGGCCAGCTGCCTACGAGCAGTACTTC
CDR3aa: CASSLVLAGGPAAYEQYF

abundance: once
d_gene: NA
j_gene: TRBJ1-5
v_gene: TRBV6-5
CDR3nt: TGTGCCAGCAGTTACGGAGGTTTCGATCAGCCCCAGCATTTT
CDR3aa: CASSYGGFDQPQHF

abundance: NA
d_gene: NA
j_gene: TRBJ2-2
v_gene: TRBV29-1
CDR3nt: TGCAGCGTTGATTGGCAGGGGAACACCGGGGAGCTGTTTTTT
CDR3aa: CSVDWQGNTGELFF

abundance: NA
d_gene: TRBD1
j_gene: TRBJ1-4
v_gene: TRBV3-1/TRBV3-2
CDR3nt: TGTGCCAGCAGCCTGCAAACAGGGGGGACTAATGAAAAACTGTTTTTT
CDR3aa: CASSLQTGGTNEKLFF

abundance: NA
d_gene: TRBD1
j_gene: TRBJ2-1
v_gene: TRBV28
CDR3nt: TGTGCCAGCAGCCACCGTGGACAGGGTCAGACAGATGAGCAGTTCTTC
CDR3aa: CASSHRGQGQTDEQFF

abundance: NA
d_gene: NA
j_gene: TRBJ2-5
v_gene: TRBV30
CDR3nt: TGTGCCTGGAGTAAACAGCCGAGCCAAGAGACCCAGTACTTC
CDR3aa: CAWSKQPSQETQYF